The clone carrying this TCR beta chain was counted only a few times. Germline V gene lookup returns CDR1 SGHRS and CDR2 YFSETQ. V gave up 4 bases and J gave up 7 bases; unmatched junction bases: 19. The CDR3 totals 17 residues. Via MiXCR, TCRdb re-called the 5' RACE reads, giving one row per CDR3 protein. The profile shows more than 300,000 distinct CDR3 sequences, roughly 10% of them singletons. This entry is derived from a study of T cells after yellow fever vaccination. The source of this sequence is a man aged 18 to 29 who received the YFV17D yellow fever vaccine. The source was CD4+ T cells sorted from PBMCs, collected 45 days after the yellow fever booster vaccination. The chain recombines TRBV5-1 with TRBJ2-7; 8 nucleotides align to TRBD1. In nucleotides, the CDR3 is TGCGCCAGCAGCCAAAATCGGACAGGGATCACCAGGGGGGAGCAGTACTTC. This translates into CASSQNRTGITRGEQYF.